This TCR beta chain was observed in a study of blood T cell repertoires in COVID-19. Study details: The samples span acute and convalescent COVID-19 from the United States, Italy and Spain.

This table comes from immunoSEQ multiplex PCR, and its TCRdb copy is limited to in-frame clones, with some not included. The sample has roughly 170,000 clones, approximately 79% seen once. Sequenced sample: peripheral blood. This TCR came from a woman between 65 and 79 years old with acute or convalescent COVID-19.

CDR3 amino acids: CASSLDGTSGAPQYF. For the CDR3, the DNA is TGCGCCAGCAGCTTGGATGGGACTAGCGGGGCGCCCCAGTACTTC. The rearrangement uses TRBV5-1 and TRBJ2-5, with 13 bases aligning to TRBD2. The CDR3 is 15 residues long. Per germline, CDR1 SGHRS and CDR2 YFSETQ. J lost 9 bases, V lost 0 bases, and 5 bases had no gene match.